These 9 T cell receptor beta chains were all obtained from the same sample, sequenced in a study of blood T cell repertoires in COVID-19. TCRdb's copy holds only in-frame clones and misses some; the assay was immunoSEQ multiplex PCR. Of fewer than 250,000 clones in the sample, 70% to 90% were seen once. Sequencing input: PBMCs or T cells enriched from blood (not recorded which). The receptor source for this set is a woman in her thirties or forties with acute COVID-19.

This clone was counted between two and nine times. J is TRBJ1-1 and V is TRBV28; D is unresolved. This CDR3 is built from 14 residues. Germline V gene sequence: CDR1 MDHEN, CDR2 SYDVKM. V lost 7 bases to trimming and J lost 1 base, with 13 bases between them. CDR3 bases: TGTGCCAGCATTCCCTTCGGAGCGAACACTGAAGCTTTCTTT. Its translation is CASIPFGANTEAFF.

The rearrangement links TRBV7-6 to TRBJ2-7, with TRBD1 matching over 7 bases. The CDR3 consists of 15 residues. Losses at the gene ends were 2 bases for V and 2 bases for J; bases not matched to a gene: 6. The germline CDR1 and CDR2 sequences are SGHVS and FNYEAQ. CDR3 DNA sequence: TGTGCCAGCAGCTTAATAGGGGACAGTGCCTACGAGCAGTACTTC. Amino acids: CASSLIGDSAYEQYF.

V and J are TRBV6-5 and TRBJ2-7; 9 positions match TRBD1. There are 13 residues in the CDR3. Germline CDR1 reads MNHEY; CDR2 reads SVGAGI. With V trimmed by 8 bases and J by 2 bases, 4 bases remained unmatched. CDR3 sequence: CASFDRGTYEQYF. The CDR3 DNA reads as TGTGCCAGCTTCGACAGGGGGACCTACGAGCAGTACTTC.

The rearrangement joins TRBV7-8 to TRBJ1-6, with D uncertain. V was trimmed by 1 base and J by 6 bases, leaving 7 bases between them. Germline V gene data show CDR1 as SGHVS and CDR2 as FQNEAQ. The CDR3 is 14 amino acids. The CDR3 DNA reads TGTGCCAGCAGCTTAGAGCGAGCTAATTCACCCCTCCACTTT. Translation: CASSLERANSPLHF.

The chain uses TRBV6-5 and TRBJ2-7; D is possibly TRBD1 (6 bases). The germline V gene has CDR1 MNHEY and CDR2 SVGAGI. The CDR3 loop spans 13 amino acids. Trimming stripped 10 bases from V and 0 bases from J, with 13 bases between. The CDR3: CATTGDNSYEQYF. The CDR3 DNA follows: TGTGCCACAACTGGGGACAACTCCTACGAGCAGTACTTC.

This chain uses TRBV3-1 (or the pseudogene TRBV3-2) with TRBJ1-3; 7 bases map to TRBD1. The CDR3 extends over 15 amino acids. In germline, CDR1 is LGHDT, CDR2 YNNKEL (reference sequence). V trimming: 2 bases; J trimming: 3 bases; junction bases outside the gene matches: 4. CDR3 bases: TGTGCCAGCAGCCAACATGGGACAGATGGAAACACCATATATTTT. Amino acid sequence: CASSQHGTDGNTIYF.

This chain uses TRBV14 with TRBJ2-2; unclear D gene. Looked up from germline, CDR1 is SGHDN and CDR2 is FVKESK. The length of the CDR3 is 12 residues. Trimming pared 4 bases from V and 5 bases from J, leaving 5 bases between. CDR3 bases: TGTGCCAGCAGCCCGAGTACCGGGGAGCTGTTTTTT. It translates to CASSPSTGELFF.

The rearrangement links TRBV12-5 to TRBJ1-1; D gene ambiguous. V gave up 0 bases and J gave up 2 bases, with 7 bases separating them. Germline V gene sequence: CDR1 LGHNT, CDR2 FRNRAP. This CDR3 contains 14 residues. This CDR3 is CASGLVEPNTEAFF. In nucleotides, the CDR3 is TGTGCTAGTGGTTTGGTAGAGCCCAACACTGAAGCTTTCTTT.

The chain carries TRBV2 and TRBJ1-1; the match to TRBD1 covers 7 bases. The V gene's germline CDR1 is SNHLY and CDR2 FYNNEI. This CDR3 region has 14 residues. The trim removed 6 bases at V and 1 base at J, leaving 5 bases unmatched. The CDR3 DNA follows: TGTGCCAGCAGGCAGGGGGACCAGAACACTGAAGCTTTCTTT. It is translated as CASRQGDQNTEAFF.